One and the same sample provided the 6 T cell receptor beta chains below, sequenced in a study of cytomegalovirus exposure and HLA in healthy donors (dated by TCRdb to the late 2010s). The library was made by the immunoSEQ multiplex PCR assay. A mixture of 60 forward primers for TCR Vbeta segments and 13 reverse primers for TCR Jbeta segments was used in the multiplex PCR. Entries here come from immuneACCESS through TCRdb and include only in-frame sequences with V and J called. Some clones fail to appear in such tables; in the studies checked, an unresolved V gene covers under half of the shortfall, and the cause of the remainder is unknown. The sample includes 90,000 to 130,000 clones, with about 70% observed a single time. The ten largest clones capture 4% to 5.5% of the sample. The sample was PBMCs. All receptors come from a man younger than 40 in good health and CMV-seropositive.

The table lists this clone with a few counts. The chain has TRBV5-1 and TRBJ2-3, with D perhaps TRBD2 (6 bases). The germline CDR1 and CDR2 sequences are SGHRS and YFSETQ. CDR3 length: 17 residues. With 1 base removed from V and 2 bases from J, the gap between germline ends came to 17 bases. The CDR3 here is CASSLMRGRDFTDTQYF. CDR3 DNA sequence: TGCGCCAGCAGCTTGATGCGGGGAAGGGATTTCACAGATACGCAGTATTTT.

On this clone itself: A far bigger clonotype differs at one base, so this is likely a read error. This chain uses TRBV5-5 with TRBJ2-1; D ambiguous. Per germline, CDR1 SGHKS and CDR2 YYEKEE (reference sequence). Trimming left V 4 bases short and J 7 bases short, with 6 bases between. The CDR3 is 11 residues long. The CDR3 DNA reads as TGTGCCAGCAGCCCCGGTAATGAGCAGTTCTTC. Translating it yields CASSPGNEQFF.

CDR3 sequence reads: CAWSVFFRELAKNIQYF. The CDR3, as DNA: TGTGCCTGGAGTGTATTTTTCCGGGAGCTAGCCAAAAACATTCAGTACTTC. The chain links TRBV30 to TRBJ2-4, with D maybe TRBD2 (6 bases). Germline loops: CDR1 GTSNPN, CDR2 SVGIG (reference sequence). CDR3 length: 17 residues. Trimming stripped 0 bases from V and 0 bases from J, with 15 bases between.

Note on this clone: Likely a read error: the CDR3 ends without its conserved phenylalanine or tryptophan. This chain connects TRBV29-1 to TRBJ1-1; D is possibly TRBD1 (5 bases). Per germline, CDR1 SQVTM and CDR2 ANQGSEA. The V gene lost 6 bases and the J gene lost 4 bases, with 12 bases spanning the gap. This CDR3 spans 12 amino acids. The CDR3 here is CSVLTGGTEAFV. The CDR3 DNA reads TGCAGCGTCTTGACGGGGGGCACTGAAGCTTTCGTT.

The chain has TRBV18 and TRBJ2-7, with a tentative D call TRBD2 (5 bases). Germline-derived CDR1 and CDR2 are KGHSH and LQKENI. The CDR3 runs 13 residues. With 3 bases removed from V and 12 bases from J, the gap between germline ends came to 18 bases. The CDR3 nucleotides are TGTGCCAGCTCACCGCCCGAGGGCCCCAGGCTGTACTTC. It yields the protein CASSPPEGPRLYF.

The rearrangement uses TRBV5-1 and TRBJ1-2; TRBD1 is a possible D gene (5 bases). Germline values: CDR1 SGHRS, CDR2 YFSETQ. V lost 4 bases, J lost 2 bases, and 9 bases lay in between. The CDR3 spans 13 residues. CDR3 sequence reads: CASSATVNYGYTF. CDR3 nucleotides: TGCGCCAGCAGCGCGACAGTGAACTATGGCTACACCTTC.